This T cell receptor (beta chain) appears in the sequencing data of a study of neurological immune-mediated disorders. Of note for this clonotype: Its matching antigen is unknown.

The unsorted libraries had their origin in 2 million PBMCs stored at -80 C. Synthesis of cDNA was carried out by template-switch 5'RACE. The reaction used 10-nucleotide random UMIs. MiXCR was run by TCRdb on the 5' RACE reads, yielding one entry per CDR3 protein. The sample holds about 60,000 distinct CDR3 sequences, 3.7% seen once. The study's findings and limits: None of the CDR3 amino acid sequences in expanded clones turned up in more than one subject, which points to private repertoires in all groups.

Germline CDR1 reads SEHNR; CDR2 reads FQNEAQ (reference sequence). The CDR3 is 11 amino acids. V lost 4 bases and J 9 bases, leaving 7 bases between the germline ends. V usage is TRBV7-9 and J usage is TRBJ2-1; D ambiguous. Input material: PBMCs. The receptor comes from a woman aged 45-59 years with multiple sclerosis. DNA of the CDR3: TGTGCCAGCAGCTCCTCAACTGAGCAGTTCTTC. This translates into CASSSSTEQFF. Full variable domain (outside the CDR3, taken from reference TRBV7-9 and TRBJ2-1): DTGVSQNPRHKITKRGQNVTFRCDPISEHNRLYWYRQTLGQGPEFLTYFQNEAQLEKSRLLSDRFSAERPKGSFSTLEIQRTEQGDSAMYLCASSSSTEQFFGPGTRLTVL.